The entry below describes one TCR beta chain. The target of this receptor is not known. Base quality data are lacking; no much larger clone is found one base away. From the germline V gene, CDR1 is SGHTA and CDR2 is FQGTGA. Counted from cysteine to phenylalanine, this CDR3 has 15 amino acids. The retained sequence is limited to the CDR3, 45 bases, with the frame set at the first base. Trimming accounts for 5 bases at V and 3 bases at J, while the number of junction bases matched to no gene is 6. The source of the sample is a study of PD-L1 blockade in urothelial cancer (dated by TCRdb to about 2017). Regarding the complete study: All patients started therapy in the mid-2010s and received atezolizumab 1,200 mg intravenously every 3 weeks. Blood samples gave a median of approximately 150,000 T cells and 77,000 or so unique TCRs, with a median clonality of approximately 0.08. Somatic, immune and clinical correlates of response to PD-L1 blockade with atezolizumab in urothelial cancer were the focus of an exploratory multi-omic analysis. About 85% of the roughly 30 patients were males with bladder-origin urothelial cancer, and about two thirds of the roughly 30 reported a prior smoking history. Durable clinical benefit was defined as a progression-free survival longer than 6 months, and TCR features were additionally tested against progression-free survival and overall survival. Durable clinical benefit was achieved by nine patients but not by the remaining 20. TCR sequencing covered pretreatment tumor samples and matched, serially collected peripheral blood taken before and after atezolizumab treatment. Blood samples were analyzed at two time points: 3 weeks after treatment start (second dose) and 6 weeks after treatment start. Twenty-nine patients had pretreatment blood TCR-seq, some 25 had at least one posttreatment blood collection, and some 25 had tumor TCR-seq. In the same patients, whole exome sequencing and RNA sequencing of pretreatment tumors were performed in addition to TCR sequencing. Patients had an ECOG performance status of 0 or 1 and had received between 0 and 3 prior chemotherapy regimens. Overall study outcomes, separate from this receptor: Because the sample size was small (n ≈ 27) and many exploratory analyses were performed, the results are intended to be hypothesis-generating. Improved progression-free and overall survival was found to be associated with pretreatment peripheral blood TCR clonality below the median. Greater expansion of tumor-associated TCR clones in peripheral blood 3 weeks after the start of treatment was observed in patients with durable benefit (n of about 24, p = 0.022).

A cohort of roughly 30 patients with locally advanced or metastatic urothelial carcinoma, treated at Memorial Sloan Kettering on a trial protocol, was included. Peripheral blood mononuclear cells were collected pretreatment and during treatment, with between 1 and 8 total time points per patient. The Qiagen DNeasy Blood extraction kit was used to purify genomic DNA from total PBMCs and from tumor samples. PBMCs were collected pretreatment and during treatment and were isolated and stored as previously described. Synthetic TCR analog templates were spiked into each PCR so that absolute template abundance could be estimated from read counts. TCRbeta CDR3 regions were amplified from genomic DNA with bias-controlled V and J gene primers using the immunoSEQ assay. Sequencing of rearranged TCRbeta segments was performed at approximately 20X coverage. As for the original processing: Sequencing errors were corrected by clustering, and CDR3s were annotated against IMGT so that V, D and J genes could be assigned. Out-of-frame and stop-codon sequences were excluded, and only productive TCRbeta rearrangements were used in downstream analyses. Clonality was calculated as one minus the Shannon entropy normalized by the log of the number of unique productive sequences. Fisher's exact test with Benjamini-Hochberg correction, at a threshold of adjusted p below 0.01, was used to find clones that differed between time points or between blood and tumor. Drawn from immuneACCESS, this table holds only the in-frame rearrangements with V and J called that TCRdb kept. Clones are partly lost; checked studies trace under half to an unresolved V gene and leave the rest unexplained. The V and J calls and clone size are taken from that table; D and trimming were inferred from the DNA. The sample table records some 100,000 clones; roughly nine tenths of these occur just once. The top ten clonotypes cover 0.92% of the sample.

This receptor was taken from a woman of 80 years or more with urothelial cancer. The material sequenced was PBMCs, taken around atezolizumab (anti-PD-L1) treatment. The chain couples TRBV7-3 to TRBJ2-2; 7 central nucleotides agree with TRBD2. The nucleotide sequence reads as follows: TGTGCCAGCAGCCCATTGGGGGGGGACACCGGGGAGCTGTTTTTT. It translates as CASSPLGGDTGELFF.